A single T cell receptor beta chain is shown here with its context. The CDR3 runs to 14 residues. V was shortened by 1 base and J by 6 bases, with 13 bases between the two germline ends. Germline V gene sequence: CDR1 DFQATT, CDR2 SNEGSKA (reference sequence). This record belongs to a study of blood T cells in healthy people across ages. A second PCR of roughly 7 to 11 cycles used a sample-barcoded 5' primer and a J-beta primer mix. From the 5' RACE reads, TCRdb called clonotypes with MiXCR, one entry per CDR3 protein. The sample gives hundreds of thousands of distinct CDR3 sequences, about 26% of which show up once; approximately 3.6% is in the top ten. These data were likewise used in another study, on T cells of mothers and their children.

Sequenced sample: blood. The chain employs TRBV20-1 and TRBJ2-1; D call uncertain. The origin of this receptor is a boy aged 2 to 9 in good health. CDR3 region: CSARGERVPNEQFF. In DNA, the CDR3 is TGCAGTGCTAGAGGTGAACGAGTACCCAATGAGCAGTTCTTC.